Listed here is a single TCR beta chain. Antigen specificity is unknown. This sample stems from a study of OX40 agonist ivuxolimab in advanced cancers. Overall study: Six ivuxolimab dose levels, 0.01 to 10 mg/kg, were given intravenously every 2 weeks. Mean age 60 years, range 23 to 79; around 80% male.

Method: immunoSEQ multiplex PCR; TCRdb's copy keeps in-frame clones and lacks some. This sample has 50,000 to 75,000 clones, with 75% to 85% found just once. This CDR3 spans 16 amino acids. The germline gives CDR1 SEHNR, CDR2 FQNEAQ (reference sequence). Trimming took 1 base from V and 7 from J; bases not matched to a gene: 8. Study-wide results and caveats: Partial responders at 0.1-3.0 mg/kg had among the lowest clonal expansion.

This rearrangement joins TRBV7-9 to TRBJ2-1; 9 positions match TRBD2. This TCR came from an adult with an advanced solid tumor such as melanoma, head and neck, liver or kidney cancer. This material consisted of CD4+ or CD8+ T cells sorted from blood, taken in a trial of the OX40 agonist ivuxolimab. DNA for the CDR3: TGTGCCAGCAGCTTAGAGGGCGGTGCGGGGGGGAATGAGCAGTTCTTC. This gives the protein CASSLEGGAGGNEQFF.